One sample yielded the 13 T cell receptor beta chains listed below, sequenced in a study of blood T cell repertoires in COVID-19 (dated by TCRdb to about 2020). Libraries were built with the immunoSEQ multiplex PCR assay. What TCRdb holds here is the immuneACCESS table cut down to in-frame rearrangements. Part of the clones is not present; checked against another copy, under half of the missing clones reflect an unresolved V gene, and the others are unexplained. This sample holds about 130,000 clones; 90% were observed only once. The top ten hold roughly 5% of the sample. Material for sequencing was peripheral blood. These receptors were obtained from a man between 60 and 75 years old with COVID-19, enrolled during active disease.

This chain uses TRBV28 with TRBJ1-2; D ambiguous. This CDR3 spans 13 amino acids. Germline V gene data show CDR1 as MDHEN and CDR2 as SYDVKM. V lost 7 bases and J 4 bases, leaving 13 bases between the germline ends. The CDR3 nucleotides are TGTGCCAGCACCGTAGTAGGCGGCTATGGCTACACCTTC. Protein product: CASTVVGGYGYTF.

This chain connects TRBV25-1 to TRBJ2-1; D unclear. CDR3 length: 14 amino acids. The germline gives CDR1 MGHDK, CDR2 SYGVNS. Between the trimmed V and J ends, which lost 3 bases and 0 bases, there was a span of 6 bases. The DNA of the CDR3 is TGTGCCAGCAGTGAGCGGAGCTCCTACAATGAGCAGTTCTTC. It is translated as CASSERSSYNEQFF.

The chain employs TRBV29-1 and TRBJ1-2; a possible D gene is TRBD1 (5 bases). Trimming removed 7 bases from V and 5 bases from J, with 17 bases in between. This CDR3 is 13 amino acids long. The germline V gene encodes CDR1 SQVTM and CDR2 ANQGSEA. The CDR3 region is CSGGGAGGYGYTF. For the CDR3, the DNA is TGCAGCGGCGGAGGTGCGGGGGGATATGGCTACACCTTC.

This clone was observed a single time. V gene TRBV6-5 combines with J gene TRBJ1-4, with D perhaps TRBD1 (5 bases). The V and J ends lost 6 bases and 0 bases respectively, with 11 bases between them. The CDR3 is made up of 15 amino acids. Germline V gene data show CDR1 as MNHEY and CDR2 as SVGAGI. The CDR3 nucleotides read TGTGCCAGCAGCATACAGGTTGCAACTAATGAAAAACTGTTTTTT. Amino acid sequence: CASSIQVATNEKLFF.

This chain joins TRBV11-2 and TRBJ2-7; D perhaps matches TRBD2 (5 bases). CDR3 length: 12 residues. V dropped 5 bases and J dropped 5 bases, with 10 bases sitting between them. The germline V gene has CDR1 SGHAT and CDR2 FQNNGV. The CDR3 DNA reads as TGTGCCAGCAGCCTCGGACTCAACGAGCAGTACTTC. It is translated as CASSLGLNEQYF.

The V and J genes are TRBV4-2 and TRBJ1-2; D remains unclear. With 2 bases removed from V and 0 bases from J, the gap between germline ends came to 4 bases. CDR3 length equals 13 residues. Germline V gives CDR1 LGHNA, CDR2 YNFKEQ. The CDR3 coding sequence is TGTGCCAGCAGCCAATCTGCTAACTATGGCTACACCTTC. Residues: CASSQSANYGYTF.

Here the CDR3 DNA reads TGCAGCGTTGATGATGGGACTAGCGGTCCCATGACATACACAGATACGCAGTATTTT. Protein product: CSVDDGTSGPMTYTDTQYF. The rearrangement uses TRBV29-1 and TRBJ2-3; TRBD2 matches 11 bases. V lost 3 bases to trimming and J lost 2 bases; unmatched junction nucleotides: 16. CDR1 is SQVTM and CDR2 is ANQGSEA in the germline V gene. The CDR3 is 19 amino acids.

This clone was found once. The CDR3 region has the DNA TGTGCCAGCAGCCGTCTGACAGATTCCATGAACACTGAAGCTTTCTTT. Translation gives CASSRLTDSMNTEAFF. This chain links TRBV7-9 with TRBJ1-1; D might be TRBD1 (5 bases). The CDR3 spans 16 residues. V lost 5 bases to trimming and J lost 0 bases, with 16 bases between them. CDR1 is SEHNR and CDR2 is FQNEAQ in the germline V gene (reference sequence). The variable domain in full, completed from reference TRBV7-9 and TRBJ1-1, reads DTGVSQNPRHKITKRGQNVTFRCDPISEHNRLYWYRQTLGQGPEFLTYFQNEAQLEKSRLLSDRFSAERPKGSFSTLEIQRTEQGDSAMYLCASSRLTDSMNTEAFFGQGTRLTVV.

V is TRBV21-1 and J is TRBJ1-1; the listed D gene, TRBD1, was not tested against the DNA. TRBV21-1 is deemed a pseudogene. This CDR3 comprises 16 residues. CDR3 in amino acids: CASSRGTGMNKTEAFF. CDR3 coding DNA: TGTGCCAGCAGCAGAGGGACAGGGATGAACAAGACTGAAGCTTTCTTT.

V and J are TRBV3-1 (or the pseudogene TRBV3-2) and TRBJ2-5; 10 nucleotides match TRBD1. Germline V gene data show CDR1 as LGHDT and CDR2 as YNNKEL (reference sequence). The CDR3 sequence is 14 residues long. V was clipped by 4 bases and J by 4 bases; unmatched bases: 3. The CDR3 DNA sequence: TGTGCCAGCAGCCCGACAGGGGGCGTAGAGACCCAGTACTTC. This translates into CASSPTGGVETQYF.

V and J are TRBV10-3 and TRBJ1-2; 9 nucleotides line up with TRBD1. The CDR3 is 15 residues long. After removal of 6 bases from V and 0 bases from J, the junction contained 5 bases not matched to a gene. Looked up from germline, CDR1 is ENHRY and CDR2 is SYGVKD. The DNA of the CDR3 is TGTGCCATCAGCACACAGGGGGCGCCTAACTATGGCTACACCTTC. Its protein product is CAISTQGAPNYGYTF.

The chain couples TRBV20-1 to TRBJ1-3; D ambiguous. Trimming took 3 bases from V and 0 from J, leaving 12 bases between them. Germline assignment: CDR1 DFQATT and CDR2 SNEGSKA (reference sequence). The length of the CDR3 is 15 residues. In nucleotides, the CDR3 is TGCAGTGCTAGTTCCCAAGCCTACTCTGGAAACACCATATATTTT. Its protein product is CSASSQAYSGNTIYF.

The CDR3 DNA reads TGTGCCAGCAGCGTAGTGGATCGGGGGGAGGACGAAGGAAACACCATATATTTT. Protein product: CASSVVDRGEDEGNTIYF. The V and J genes are TRBV9 and TRBJ1-3, with a tentative D call TRBD1 (5 bases). Trimming removed 0 bases at V and 4 bases at J, with 20 bases between. Germline V gene sequence: CDR1 SGDLS, CDR2 YYNGEE. CDR3 length equals 18 residues.